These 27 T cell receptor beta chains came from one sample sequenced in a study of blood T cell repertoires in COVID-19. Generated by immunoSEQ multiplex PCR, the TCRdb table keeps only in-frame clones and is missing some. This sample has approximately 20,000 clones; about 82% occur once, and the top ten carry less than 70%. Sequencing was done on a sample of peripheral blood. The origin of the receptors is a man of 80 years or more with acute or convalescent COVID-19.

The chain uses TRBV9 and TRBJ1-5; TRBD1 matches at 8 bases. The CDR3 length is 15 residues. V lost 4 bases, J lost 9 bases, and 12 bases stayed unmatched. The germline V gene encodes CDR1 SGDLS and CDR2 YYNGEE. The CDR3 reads CASSPGDRSLSPQHF. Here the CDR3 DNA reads TGTGCCAGCAGCCCCGGGGACAGGTCTTTGTCGCCCCAGCATTTT.

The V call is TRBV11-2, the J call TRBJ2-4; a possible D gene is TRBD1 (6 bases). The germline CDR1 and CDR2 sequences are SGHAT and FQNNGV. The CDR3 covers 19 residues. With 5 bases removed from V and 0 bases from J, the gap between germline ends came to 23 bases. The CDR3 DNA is TGTGCCAGCAGCCCAAGGACAGCCATCGAAAGATTAGCCAAAAACATTCAGTACTTC. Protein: CASSPRTAIERLAKNIQYF.

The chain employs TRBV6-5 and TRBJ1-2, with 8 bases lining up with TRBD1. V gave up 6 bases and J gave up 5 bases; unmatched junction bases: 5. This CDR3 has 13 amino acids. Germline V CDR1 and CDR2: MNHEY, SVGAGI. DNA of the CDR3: TGTGCCAGCAGACCGGGACAGGATTATGGCTACACCTTC. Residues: CASRPGQDYGYTF.

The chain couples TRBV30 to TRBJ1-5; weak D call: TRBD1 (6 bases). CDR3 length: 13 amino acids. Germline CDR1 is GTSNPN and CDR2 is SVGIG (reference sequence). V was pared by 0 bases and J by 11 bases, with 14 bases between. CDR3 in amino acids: CAWSVVGAVAQHF. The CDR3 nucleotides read TGTGCCTGGAGTGTAGTGGGGGCGGTGGCCCAGCATTTT. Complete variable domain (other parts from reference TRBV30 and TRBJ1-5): SQTIHQWPATLVQPVGSPLSLECTVEGTSNPNLYWYRQAAGRGLQLLFYSVGIGQISSEVPQNLSASRPQDRQFILSSKKLLLSDSGFYLCAWSVVGAVAQHFGDGTRLSIL.

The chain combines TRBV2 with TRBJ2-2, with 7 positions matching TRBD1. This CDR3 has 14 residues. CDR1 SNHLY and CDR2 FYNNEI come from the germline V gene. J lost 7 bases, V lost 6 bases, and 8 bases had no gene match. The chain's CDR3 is CASRIQGVGGELFF. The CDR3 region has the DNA TGTGCCAGCAGAATTCAGGGGGTGGGCGGGGAGCTGTTTTTT. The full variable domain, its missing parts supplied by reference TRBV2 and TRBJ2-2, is EPEVTQTPSHQVTQMGQEVILRCVPISNHLYFYWYRQILGQKVEFLVSFYNNEISEKSEIFDDQFSVERPDGSNFTLKIRSTKLEDSAMYFCASRIQGVGGELFFGEGSRLTVL.

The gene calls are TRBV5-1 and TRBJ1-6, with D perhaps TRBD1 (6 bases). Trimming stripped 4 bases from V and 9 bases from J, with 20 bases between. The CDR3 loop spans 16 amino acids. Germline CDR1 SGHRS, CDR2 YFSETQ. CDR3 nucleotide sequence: TGCGCCAGCAGCCTAGACAGGACGAATACTGGTTCACCCCTCCACTTT. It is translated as CASSLDRTNTGSPLHF.

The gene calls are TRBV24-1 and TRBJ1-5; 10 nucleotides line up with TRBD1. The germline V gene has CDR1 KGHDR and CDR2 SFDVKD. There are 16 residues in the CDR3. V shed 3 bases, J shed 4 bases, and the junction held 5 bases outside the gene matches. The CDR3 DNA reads TGTGCCACCAGTGATAGGACAGGGGGATATAATCAGCCCCAGCATTTT. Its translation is CATSDRTGGYNQPQHF.

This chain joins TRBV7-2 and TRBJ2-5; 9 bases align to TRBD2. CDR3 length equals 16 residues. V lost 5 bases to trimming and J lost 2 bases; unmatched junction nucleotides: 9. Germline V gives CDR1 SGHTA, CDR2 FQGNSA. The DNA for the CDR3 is TGTGCCAGCAGCGCCCCGACTAGCGGTAGGCAAGAGACCCAGTACTTC. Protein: CASSAPTSGRQETQYF.

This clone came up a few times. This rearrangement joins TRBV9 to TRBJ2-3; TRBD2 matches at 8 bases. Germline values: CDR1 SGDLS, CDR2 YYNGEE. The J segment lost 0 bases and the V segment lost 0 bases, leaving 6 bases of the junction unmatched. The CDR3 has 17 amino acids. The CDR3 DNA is TGTGCCAGCAGCGTAGGGCTAGCGGGTGTTAGCACAGATACGCAGTATTTT. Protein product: CASSVGLAGVSTDTQYF.

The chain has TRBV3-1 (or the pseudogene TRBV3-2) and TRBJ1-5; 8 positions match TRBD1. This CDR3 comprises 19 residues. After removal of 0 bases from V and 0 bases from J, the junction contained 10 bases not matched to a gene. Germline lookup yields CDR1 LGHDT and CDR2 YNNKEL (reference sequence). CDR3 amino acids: CASSQEGVTGAISNQPQHF. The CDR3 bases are TGTGCCAGCAGCCAAGAAGGGGTGACAGGGGCTATTAGCAATCAGCCCCAGCATTTT.

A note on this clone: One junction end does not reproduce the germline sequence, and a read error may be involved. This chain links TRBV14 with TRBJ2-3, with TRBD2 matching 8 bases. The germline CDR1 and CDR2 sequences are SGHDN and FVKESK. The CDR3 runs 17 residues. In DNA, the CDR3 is TGTGCCAGCAGCCAAGATAGGGGACTAGGAGGCACGGATACGCAGTATTTT. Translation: CASSQDRGLGGTDTQYF.

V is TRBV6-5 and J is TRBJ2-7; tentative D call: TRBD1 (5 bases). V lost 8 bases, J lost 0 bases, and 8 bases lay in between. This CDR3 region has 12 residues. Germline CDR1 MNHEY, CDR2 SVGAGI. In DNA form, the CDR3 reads TGTGCCAGCCAGGACAACTCCTACGAGCAGTACTTC. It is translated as CASQDNSYEQYF.

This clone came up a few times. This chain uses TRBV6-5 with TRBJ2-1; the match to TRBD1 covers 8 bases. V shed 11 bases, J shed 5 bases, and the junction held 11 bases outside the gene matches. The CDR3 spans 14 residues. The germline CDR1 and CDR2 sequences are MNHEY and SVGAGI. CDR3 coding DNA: TGTGCCTGTCGGAGACAGGGGTTGGACAATGAGCAGTTCTTC. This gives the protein CACRRQGLDNEQFF.

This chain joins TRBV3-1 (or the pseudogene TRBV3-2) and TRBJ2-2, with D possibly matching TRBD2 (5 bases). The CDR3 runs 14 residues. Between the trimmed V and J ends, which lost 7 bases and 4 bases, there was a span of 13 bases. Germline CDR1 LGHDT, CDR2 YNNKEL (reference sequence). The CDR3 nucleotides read TGTGCCAGCACCGGGGTAGGAGGCACCGGGGAGCTGTTTTTT. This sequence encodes CASTGVGGTGELFF.

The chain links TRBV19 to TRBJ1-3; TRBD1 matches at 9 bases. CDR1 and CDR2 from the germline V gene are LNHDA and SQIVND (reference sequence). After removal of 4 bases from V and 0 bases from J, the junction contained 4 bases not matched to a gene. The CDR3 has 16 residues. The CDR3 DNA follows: TGTGCCAGTAGTAGGACAGGGGACATCTCTGGAAACACCATATATTTT. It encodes CASSRTGDISGNTIYF.

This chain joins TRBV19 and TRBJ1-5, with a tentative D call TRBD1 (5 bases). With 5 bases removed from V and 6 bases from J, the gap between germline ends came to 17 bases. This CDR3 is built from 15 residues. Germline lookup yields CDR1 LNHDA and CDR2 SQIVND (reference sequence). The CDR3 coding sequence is TGTGCCAGTAGTGTCCAAAAAGGGGCAAGTCAGCCCCAGCATTTT. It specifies CASSVQKGASQPQHF.

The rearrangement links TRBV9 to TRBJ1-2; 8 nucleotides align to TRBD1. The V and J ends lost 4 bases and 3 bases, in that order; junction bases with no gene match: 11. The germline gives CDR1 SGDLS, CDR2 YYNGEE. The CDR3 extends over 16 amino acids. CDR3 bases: TGTGCCAGCAGCCGGCGGACAGGGAGTAGGCACTATGGCTACACCTTC. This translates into CASSRRTGSRHYGYTF.

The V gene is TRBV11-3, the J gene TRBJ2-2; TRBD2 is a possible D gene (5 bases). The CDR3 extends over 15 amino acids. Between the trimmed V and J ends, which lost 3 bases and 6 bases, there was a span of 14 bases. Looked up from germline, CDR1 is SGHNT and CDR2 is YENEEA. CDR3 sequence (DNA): TGTGCCAGCAGCTTTTCCGGGGTCAGAGCCGGGGAGCTGTTTTTT. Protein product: CASSFSGVRAGELFF.

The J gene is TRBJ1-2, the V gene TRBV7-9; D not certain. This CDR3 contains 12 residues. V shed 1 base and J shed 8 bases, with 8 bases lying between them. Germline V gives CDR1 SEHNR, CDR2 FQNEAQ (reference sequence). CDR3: CASSLGPGGYTF. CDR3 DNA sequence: TGTGCCAGCAGCTTAGGCCCGGGGGGCTACACCTTC.

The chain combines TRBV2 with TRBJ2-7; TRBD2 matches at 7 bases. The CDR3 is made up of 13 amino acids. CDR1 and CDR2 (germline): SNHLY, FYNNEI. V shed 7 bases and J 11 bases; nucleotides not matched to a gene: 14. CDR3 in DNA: TGTGCCAGCACCCGGGAGGAGGTCCACGGGAAGTACTTC. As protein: CASTREEVHGKYF.

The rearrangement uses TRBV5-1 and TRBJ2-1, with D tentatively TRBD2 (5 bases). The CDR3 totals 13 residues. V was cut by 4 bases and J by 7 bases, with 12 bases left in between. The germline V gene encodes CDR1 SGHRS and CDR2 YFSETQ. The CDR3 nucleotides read TGCGCCAGCAGCGCCGAAGGGAGAAATGAGCAGTTCTTC. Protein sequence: CASSAEGRNEQFF. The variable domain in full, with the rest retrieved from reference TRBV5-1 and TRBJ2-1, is KAGVTQTPRYLIKTRGQQVTLSCSPISGHRSVSWYQQTPGQGLQFLFEYFSETQRNKGNFPGRFSGRQFSNSRSEMNVSTLELGDSALYLCASSAEGRNEQFFGPGTRLTVL.

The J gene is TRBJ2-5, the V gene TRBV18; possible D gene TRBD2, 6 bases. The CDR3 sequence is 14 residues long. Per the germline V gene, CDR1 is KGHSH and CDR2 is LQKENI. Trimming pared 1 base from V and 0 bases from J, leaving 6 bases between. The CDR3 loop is CASSPRGNQETQYF. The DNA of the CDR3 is TGTGCCAGCTCACCACGCGGGAACCAAGAGACCCAGTACTTC.

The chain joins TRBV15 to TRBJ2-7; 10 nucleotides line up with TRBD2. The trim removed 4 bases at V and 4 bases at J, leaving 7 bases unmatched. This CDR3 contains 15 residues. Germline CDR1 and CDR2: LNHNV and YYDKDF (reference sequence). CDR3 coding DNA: TGTGCCACCAGCAAGCAGCGGGGGGGTGGATACGAGCAGTACTTC. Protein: CATSKQRGGGYEQYF. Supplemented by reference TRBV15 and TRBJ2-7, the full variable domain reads DAMVIQNPRYQVTQFGKPVTLSCSQTLNHNVMYWYQQKSSQAPKLLFHYYDKDFNNEADTPDNFQSRRPNTSFCFLDIRSPGLGDTAMYLCATSKQRGGGYEQYFGPGTRLTVT.

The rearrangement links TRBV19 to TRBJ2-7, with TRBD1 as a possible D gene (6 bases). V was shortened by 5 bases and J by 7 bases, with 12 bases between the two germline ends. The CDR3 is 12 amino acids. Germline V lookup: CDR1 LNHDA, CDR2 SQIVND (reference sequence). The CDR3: CASSVGAGEQYF. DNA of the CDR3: TGTGCCAGTAGTGTGGGGGCTGGGGAGCAGTACTTC.

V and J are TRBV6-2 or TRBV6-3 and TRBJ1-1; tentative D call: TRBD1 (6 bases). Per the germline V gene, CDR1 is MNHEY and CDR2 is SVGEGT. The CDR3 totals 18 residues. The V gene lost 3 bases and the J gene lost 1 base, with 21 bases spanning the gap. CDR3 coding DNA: TGTGCCAGCAGTTATCCCACAGGGATAGGAGTGGGGAACACTGAAGCTTTCTTT. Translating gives CASSYPTGIGVGNTEAFF.

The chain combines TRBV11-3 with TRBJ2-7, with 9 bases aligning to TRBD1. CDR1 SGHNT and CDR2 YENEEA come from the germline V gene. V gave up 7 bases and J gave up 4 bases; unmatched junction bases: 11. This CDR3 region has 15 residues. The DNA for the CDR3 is TGTGCCAGCAACCTCCAGGGACAGGGCATTTACGAGCAGTACTTC. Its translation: CASNLQGQGIYEQYF.

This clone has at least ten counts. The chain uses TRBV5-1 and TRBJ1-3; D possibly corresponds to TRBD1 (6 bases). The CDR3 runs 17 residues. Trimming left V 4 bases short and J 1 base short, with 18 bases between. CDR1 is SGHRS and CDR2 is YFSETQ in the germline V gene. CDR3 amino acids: CASSRNPNTGSGNTIYF. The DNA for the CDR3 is TGCGCCAGCAGCCGTAACCCAAACACAGGGTCTGGAAACACCATATATTTT. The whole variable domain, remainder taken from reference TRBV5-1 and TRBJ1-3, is KAGVTQTPRYLIKTRGQQVTLSCSPISGHRSVSWYQQTPGQGLQFLFEYFSETQRNKGNFPGRFSGRQFSNSRSEMNVSTLELGDSALYLCASSRNPNTGSGNTIYFGEGSWLTVV.